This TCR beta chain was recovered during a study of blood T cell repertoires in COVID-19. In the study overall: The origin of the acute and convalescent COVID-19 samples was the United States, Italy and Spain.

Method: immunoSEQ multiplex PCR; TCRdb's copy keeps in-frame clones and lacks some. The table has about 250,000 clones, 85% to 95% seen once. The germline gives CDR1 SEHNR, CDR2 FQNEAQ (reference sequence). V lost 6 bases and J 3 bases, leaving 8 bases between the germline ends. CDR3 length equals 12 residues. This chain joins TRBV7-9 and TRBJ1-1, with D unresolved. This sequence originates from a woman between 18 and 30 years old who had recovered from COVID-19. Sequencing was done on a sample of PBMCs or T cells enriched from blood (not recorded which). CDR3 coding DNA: TGTGCCAGCAGTGAGGGTTACACTGAAGCTTTCTTT. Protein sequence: CASSEGYTEAFF.